This TCR beta chain was found in a study of blood T cell repertoires in COVID-19. Study-level information: The study drew acute and convalescent COVID-19 samples from the United States, Italy and Spain. PBMCs, B-cell-depleted T cells, or T cells provided the cDNA or gDNA that made up the material.

The ends lost 3 bases at V and 6 bases at J; junction bases unmatched: 5. This CDR3 is built from 16 residues. Germline lookup yields CDR1 LNHNV and CDR2 YYDKDF (reference sequence). Seattle's enrolled individuals joined amid active infection and were then monitored longitudinally. Original processing methods: Quantification of nucleated cells was approximated via reference gene primer amplification. Method: immunoSEQ multiplex PCR; TCRdb's copy keeps in-frame clones and lacks some. That table gives V, J and clone size, and the DNA gave D and trimming. The profile shows 250,000 to 350,000 clones, around 85% of them singletons.

The V gene is TRBV15, the J gene TRBJ2-3, with 14 positions matching TRBD2. Sequencing input: peripheral blood. This receptor was taken from a human donor with COVID-19, enrolled during active disease. The donor label of this sample is uncertain. The CDR3 DNA is TGTGCCACCAGCAGGAGACTAGCGGGAGGGCCGGATACGCAGTATTTT. As protein: CATSRRLAGGPDTQYF.